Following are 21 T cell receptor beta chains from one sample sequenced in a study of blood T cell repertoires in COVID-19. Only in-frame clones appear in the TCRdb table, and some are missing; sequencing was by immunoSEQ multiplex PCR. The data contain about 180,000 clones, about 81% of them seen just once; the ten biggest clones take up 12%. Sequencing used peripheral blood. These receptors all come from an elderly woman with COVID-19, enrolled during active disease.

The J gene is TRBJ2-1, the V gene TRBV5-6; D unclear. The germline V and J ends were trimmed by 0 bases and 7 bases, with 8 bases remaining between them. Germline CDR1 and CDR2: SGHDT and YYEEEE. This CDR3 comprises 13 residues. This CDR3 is CASSLVVMNEQFF. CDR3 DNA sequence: TGTGCCAGCAGCTTGGTAGTTATGAATGAGCAGTTCTTC.

The CDR3 DNA follows: TGTGCCAGCAGTGAAGGGGCTGCCTCCTCCTACGAGCAGTACTTC. It is translated as CASSEGAASSYEQYF. V usage is TRBV6-1 and J usage is TRBJ2-7; D unclear. The CDR3 runs 15 residues. V was clipped by 1 base and J by 0 bases, with 10 bases between them. Germline V CDR1 and CDR2: MNHNS, SASEGT.

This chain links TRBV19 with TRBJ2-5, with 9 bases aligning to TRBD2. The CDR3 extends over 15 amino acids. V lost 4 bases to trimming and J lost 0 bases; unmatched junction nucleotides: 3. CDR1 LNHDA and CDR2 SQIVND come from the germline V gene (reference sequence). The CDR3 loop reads CASSSAGGNQETQYF. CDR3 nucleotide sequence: TGTGCCAGTAGTAGTGCGGGGGGGAACCAAGAGACCCAGTACTTC.

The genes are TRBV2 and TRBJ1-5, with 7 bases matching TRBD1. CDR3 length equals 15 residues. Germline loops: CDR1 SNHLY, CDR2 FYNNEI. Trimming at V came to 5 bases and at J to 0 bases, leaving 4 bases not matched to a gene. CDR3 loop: CASSTDRVSNQPQHF. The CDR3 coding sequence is TGTGCCAGCAGTACAGACAGGGTTAGCAATCAGCCCCAGCATTTT.

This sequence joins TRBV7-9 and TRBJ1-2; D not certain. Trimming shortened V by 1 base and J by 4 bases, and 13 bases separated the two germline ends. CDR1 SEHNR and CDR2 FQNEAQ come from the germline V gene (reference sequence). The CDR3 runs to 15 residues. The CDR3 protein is CASSLDIPSFYGYTF. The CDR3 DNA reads TGTGCCAGCAGCTTAGACATTCCCTCCTTCTATGGCTACACCTTC.

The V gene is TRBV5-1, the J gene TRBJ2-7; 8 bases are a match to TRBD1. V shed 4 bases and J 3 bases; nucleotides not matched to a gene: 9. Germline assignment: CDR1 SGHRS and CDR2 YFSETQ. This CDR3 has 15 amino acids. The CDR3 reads CASSLPTGVIYEQYF. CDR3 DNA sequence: TGCGCCAGCAGCCTCCCGACAGGGGTTATCTACGAGCAGTACTTC.

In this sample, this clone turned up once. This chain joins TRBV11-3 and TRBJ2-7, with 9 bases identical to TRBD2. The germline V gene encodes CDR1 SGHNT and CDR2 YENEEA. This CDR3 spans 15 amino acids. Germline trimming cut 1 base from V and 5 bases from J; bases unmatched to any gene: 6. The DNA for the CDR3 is TGTGCCAGCAGCTTAGGACGCGGGGGGGCCCACGAGCAGTACTTC. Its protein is CASSLGRGGAHEQYF.

CDR3 region: CASSPPGYTEAFF. As DNA, the CDR3 is TGTGCCAGCAGCCCGCCGGGGTATACTGAAGCTTTCTTT. This chain links TRBV11-2 with TRBJ1-1, with D unresolved. Germline CDR1 and CDR2: SGHAT and FQNNGV. The V gene lost 5 bases and the J gene lost 5 bases, with 12 bases spanning the gap. CDR3 length: 13 residues.

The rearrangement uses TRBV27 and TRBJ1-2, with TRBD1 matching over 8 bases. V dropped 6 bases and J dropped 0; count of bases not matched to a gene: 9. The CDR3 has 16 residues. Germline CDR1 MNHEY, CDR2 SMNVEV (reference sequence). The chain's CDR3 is CASSPLDRGANYGYTF. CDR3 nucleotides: TGTGCCAGCAGCCCCCTTGACAGGGGAGCTAACTATGGCTACACCTTC.

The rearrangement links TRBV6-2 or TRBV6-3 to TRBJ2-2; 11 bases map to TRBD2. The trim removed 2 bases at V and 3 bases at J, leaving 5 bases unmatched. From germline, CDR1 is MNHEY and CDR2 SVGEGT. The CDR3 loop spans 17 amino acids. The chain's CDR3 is CASSYPLAGGYTGELFF. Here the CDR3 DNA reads TGTGCCAGCAGTTACCCTCTAGCGGGGGGTTACACCGGGGAGCTGTTTTTT.

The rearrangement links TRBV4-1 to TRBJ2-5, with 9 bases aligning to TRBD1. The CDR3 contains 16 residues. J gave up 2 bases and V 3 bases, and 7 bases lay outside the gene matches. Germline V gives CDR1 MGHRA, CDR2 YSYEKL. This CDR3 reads CASSQGQGLYQETQYF. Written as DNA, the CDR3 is TGCGCCAGCAGCCAGGGACAGGGACTGTATCAAGAGACCCAGTACTTC.

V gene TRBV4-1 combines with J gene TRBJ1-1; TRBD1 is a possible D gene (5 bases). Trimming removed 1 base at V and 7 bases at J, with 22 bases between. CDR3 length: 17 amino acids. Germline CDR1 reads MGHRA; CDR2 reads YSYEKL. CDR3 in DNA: TGCGCCAGCAGCCAAGGAGTTGAAAGGACAACGGGTGGTGAAGCTTTCTTT. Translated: CASSQGVERTTGGEAFF.

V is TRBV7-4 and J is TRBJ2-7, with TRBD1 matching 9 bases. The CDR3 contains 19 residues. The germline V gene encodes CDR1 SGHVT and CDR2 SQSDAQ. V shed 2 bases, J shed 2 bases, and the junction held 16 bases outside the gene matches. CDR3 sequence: CASSLQPGTGILGPYEQYF. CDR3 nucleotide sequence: TGTGCCAGCAGCTTACAGCCCGGGACAGGGATCCTGGGGCCCTACGAGCAGTACTTC.

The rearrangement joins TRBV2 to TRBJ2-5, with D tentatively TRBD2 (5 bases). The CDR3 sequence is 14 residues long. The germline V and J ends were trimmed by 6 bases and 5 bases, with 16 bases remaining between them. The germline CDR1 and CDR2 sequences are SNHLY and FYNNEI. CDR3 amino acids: CASSPPLAGETQYF. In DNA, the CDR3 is TGTGCCAGCAGCCCCCCCCTAGCCGGTGAGACCCAGTACTTC. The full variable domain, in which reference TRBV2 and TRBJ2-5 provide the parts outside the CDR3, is EPEVTQTPSHQVTQMGQEVILRCVPISNHLYFYWYRQILGQKVEFLVSFYNNEISEKSEIFDDQFSVERPDGSNFTLKIRSTKLEDSAMYFCASSPPLAGETQYFGPGTRLLVL.

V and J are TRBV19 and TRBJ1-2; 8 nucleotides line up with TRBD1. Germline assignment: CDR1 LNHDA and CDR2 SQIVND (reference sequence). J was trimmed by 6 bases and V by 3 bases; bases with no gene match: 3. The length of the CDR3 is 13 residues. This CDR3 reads CASSIQGANGYTF. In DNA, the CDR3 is TGTGCCAGTAGTATCCAGGGGGCGAATGGCTACACCTTC.

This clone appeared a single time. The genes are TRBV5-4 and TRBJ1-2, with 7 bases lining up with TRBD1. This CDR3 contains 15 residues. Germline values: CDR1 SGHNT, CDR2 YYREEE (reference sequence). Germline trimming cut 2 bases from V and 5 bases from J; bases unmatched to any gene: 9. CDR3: CASSFGTDPSYGYTF. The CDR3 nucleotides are TGTGCCAGCAGCTTCGGGACAGACCCTTCTTATGGCTACACCTTC.

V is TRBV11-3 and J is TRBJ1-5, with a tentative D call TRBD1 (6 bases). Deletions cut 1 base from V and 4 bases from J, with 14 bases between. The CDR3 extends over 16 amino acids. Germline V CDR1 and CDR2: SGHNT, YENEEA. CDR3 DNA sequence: TGTGCCAGCAGCTTAGTCGAATTAGGGGGAAATCAGCCCCAGCATTTT. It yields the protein CASSLVELGGNQPQHF.

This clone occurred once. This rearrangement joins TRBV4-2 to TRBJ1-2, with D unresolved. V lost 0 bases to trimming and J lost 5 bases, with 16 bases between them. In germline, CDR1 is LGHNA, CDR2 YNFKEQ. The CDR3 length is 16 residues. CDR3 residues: CASSQDVATNTYGYTF. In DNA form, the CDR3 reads TGTGCCAGCAGCCAAGATGTGGCAACTAACACTTATGGCTACACCTTC.

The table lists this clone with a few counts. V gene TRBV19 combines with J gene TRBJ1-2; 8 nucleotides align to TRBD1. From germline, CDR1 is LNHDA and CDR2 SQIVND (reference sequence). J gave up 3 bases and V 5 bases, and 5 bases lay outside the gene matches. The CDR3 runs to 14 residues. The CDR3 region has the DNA TGTGCCAGTAGTCCCGGACAGGGAGACTATGGCTACACCTTC. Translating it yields CASSPGQGDYGYTF.

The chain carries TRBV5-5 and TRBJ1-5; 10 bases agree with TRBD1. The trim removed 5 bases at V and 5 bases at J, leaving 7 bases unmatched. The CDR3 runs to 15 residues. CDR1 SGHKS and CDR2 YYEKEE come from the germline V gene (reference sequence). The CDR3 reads CASSRTGTGDQPQHF. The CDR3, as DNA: TGTGCCAGCAGTCGTACCGGGACAGGGGATCAGCCCCAGCATTTT.

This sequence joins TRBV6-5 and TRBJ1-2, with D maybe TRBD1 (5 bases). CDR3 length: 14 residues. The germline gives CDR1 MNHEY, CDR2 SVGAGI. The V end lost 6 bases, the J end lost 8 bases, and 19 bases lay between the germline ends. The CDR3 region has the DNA TGTGCCAGCAGGCCTCTCAGGGTTCAGGAGGGCTACACCTTC. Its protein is CASRPLRVQEGYTF.